These 31 T cell receptor beta chains share one sample of origin, sequenced in a study of follicular helper T cells after annual influenza vaccination. Method: immunoSEQ multiplex PCR; TCRdb's copy keeps in-frame clones and lacks some. Altogether some 9,000 clones are present, about 87% being singletons, with the ten largest covering 0.4% to 0.55%. As to time point: 2015-2016 season, pre-vaccination. The sample here was CXCR5+ CD38- circulating T follicular helper cells from blood, taken on the day of influenza vaccination. Specified subset: circulating Tfh, non-naive CD4+CXCR5+PD-1+ (ICOS+CD38+ or ICOS-CD38-). The origin of the receptors is an adult who received the influenza vaccine.

The rearrangement joins TRBV7-8 to TRBJ2-7; tentative D call: TRBD1 (6 bases). CDR3 length equals 15 residues. Per the germline V gene, CDR1 is SGHVS and CDR2 is FQNEAQ. The V end was cut by 0 bases, the J end by 4 bases, with 13 bases between. As DNA, the CDR3 is TGTGCCAGCAGCTTAGCGGAGACAGGTTATTACGAGCAGTACTTC. It yields the protein CASSLAETGYYEQYF.

This clone was seen just once. CDR3 in amino acids: CSVDEADTQYF. The CDR3 DNA follows: TGCAGCGTTGATGAGGCAGATACGCAGTATTTT. The genes are TRBV29-1 and TRBJ2-3; D remains ambiguous. This CDR3 contains 11 residues. Trimming cost V 3 bases and J 4 bases, with 5 bases left between them. Germline loops: CDR1 SQVTM, CDR2 ANQGSEA.

This clone has a handful of counts. This chain connects TRBV5-4 to TRBJ1-1; D remains unclear. The CDR3 runs to 13 residues. Trimming stripped 2 bases from V and 8 bases from J, with 13 bases between. Germline CDR1 SGHNT, CDR2 YYREEE (reference sequence). CDR3 region: CASSFLPEGEAFF. The CDR3 coding sequence is TGTGCCAGCAGCTTCCTCCCAGAGGGAGAAGCTTTCTTT.

The rearrangement links TRBV7-2 to TRBJ2-7; no clear D gene. Trimming stripped 1 base from V and 3 bases from J, with 7 bases between. From germline, CDR1 is SGHTA and CDR2 FQGNSA. This CDR3 has 13 amino acids. Written as DNA, the CDR3 is TGTGCCAGCAGCTTAGGACATAGCTACGAGCAGTACTTC. This sequence encodes CASSLGHSYEQYF. Variable domain in full (rest from reference TRBV7-2 and TRBJ2-7): GAGVSQSPSNKVTEKGKDVELRCDPISGHTALYWYRQSLGQGLEFLIYFQGNSAPDKSGLPSDRFSAERTGGSVSTLTIQRTQQEDSAVYLCASSLGHSYEQYFGPGTRLTVT.

This chain joins TRBV18 and TRBJ2-6; tentatively, D is TRBD1 (6 bases). The CDR3 totals 17 residues. V lost 3 bases, J lost 0 bases, and 12 bases lay in between. Germline V gene sequence: CDR1 KGHSH, CDR2 LQKENI. CDR3 protein: CASSPQQGPSGANVLTF. The CDR3 nucleotides are TGTGCCAGCTCACCCCAGCAGGGGCCCTCTGGGGCCAACGTCCTGACTTTC.

This clone was seen just once. The V gene is TRBV6-5, the J gene TRBJ2-5; the D is unclear. CDR3 length equals 14 residues. The V end lost 8 bases, the J end lost 5 bases, and 18 bases lay between the germline ends. CDR1 and CDR2 (germline): MNHEY, SVGAGI. The CDR3 is CASRQLSSFETQYF. Written as DNA, the CDR3 is TGTGCCAGCCGACAACTGAGCTCCTTCGAGACCCAGTACTTC.

The V call is TRBV2, the J call TRBJ1-2; D is undetermined. Germline V gene sequence: CDR1 SNHLY, CDR2 FYNNEI. The CDR3 covers 12 residues. V was cut by 1 base and J by 8 bases, with 8 bases left in between. CDR3 nucleotides: TGTGCCAGCAGTGAAGGTAGAAGAGGCTACACCTTC. It codes for CASSEGRRGYTF.

The V and J genes are TRBV18 and TRBJ1-6; D is unclear. Germline V gene data show CDR1 as KGHSH and CDR2 as LQKENI. V gave up 6 bases and J gave up 0 bases, with 6 bases separating them. The length of the CDR3 is 14 residues. The CDR3 region is CASSPASYNSPLHF. CDR3 nucleotides: TGTGCCAGCTCCCCAGCCTCCTATAATTCACCCCTCCACTTT.

This chain links TRBV4-2 with TRBJ2-7; D possibly corresponds to TRBD1 (6 bases). Between the trimmed V and J ends, which lost 1 base and 1 base, there was a span of 17 bases. CDR1 and CDR2 from the germline V gene are LGHNA and YNFKEQ. CDR3 size: 17 residues. CDR3: CASSQGTSDRLSYEQYF. Here the CDR3 DNA reads TGTGCCAGCAGCCAAGGTACCTCTGACAGGTTATCCTACGAGCAGTACTTC.

The chain is built from TRBV6-6 and TRBJ2-7, with 7 bases lining up with TRBD2. The ends lost 2 bases at V and 8 bases at J; junction bases unmatched: 6. The CDR3 sequence is 13 residues long. Germline values: CDR1 MNHNY, CDR2 SVGAGI (reference sequence). Written as DNA, the CDR3 is TGTGCCAGCAGTTACCTCGCTAGCGGTCAGCAGTACTTC. This gives the protein CASSYLASGQQYF.

V usage is TRBV19 and J usage is TRBJ2-7; D gene unclear. Trimming took 3 bases from V and 0 from J, leaving 9 bases between them. There are 14 residues in the CDR3. The germline V gene has CDR1 LNHDA and CDR2 SQIVND (reference sequence). As DNA, the CDR3 is TGTGCCAGTAGTATTTCGTCAGCCTCCTACGAGCAGTACTTC. Protein product: CASSISSASYEQYF.

The V call is TRBV2, the J call TRBJ1-3; D is ambiguous. The CDR3 spans 13 residues. Trimming took 8 bases from V and 2 from J, leaving 10 bases between them. CDR1 and CDR2 from the germline V gene are SNHLY and FYNNEI. The CDR3 loop is CASHGDTGNTIYF. The CDR3 DNA sequence: TGTGCCAGCCACGGAGACACTGGAAACACCATATATTTT.

The rearrangement uses TRBV5-1 and TRBJ2-2; D is unresolved. The CDR3 totals 14 residues. Looked up from germline, CDR1 is SGHRS and CDR2 is YFSETQ. Between the trimmed V and J ends, which lost 0 bases and 0 bases, there was a span of 3 bases. CDR3 residues: CASSLGTNTGELFF. DNA for the CDR3: TGCGCCAGCAGCTTGGGAACGAACACCGGGGAGCTGTTTTTT.

The V and J genes are TRBV6-5 and TRBJ1-4; a possible D gene is TRBD1 (5 bases). Trimming left V 8 bases short and J 6 bases short, with 10 bases between. The germline V gene encodes CDR1 MNHEY and CDR2 SVGAGI. CDR3 size: 12 residues. Here the CDR3 DNA reads TGTGCCAGCGGACGGGGGTATGAAAAACTGTTTTTT. Its protein is CASGRGYEKLFF.

This chain joins TRBV27 and TRBJ2-7; 9 bases align to TRBD1. The CDR3 extends over 16 amino acids. The V gene end was trimmed by 5 bases and the J gene end by 2 bases; junction bases not matched to a gene: 10. Per the germline V gene, CDR1 is MNHEY and CDR2 is SMNVEV (reference sequence). The DNA of the CDR3 is TGTGCCAGCAGTCCGCGTAAAGGACAGGGGACCTACGAGCAGTACTTC. Residues: CASSPRKGQGTYEQYF.

The chain employs TRBV5-6 and TRBJ1-1; D remains ambiguous. The length of the CDR3 is 12 residues. Germline V lookup: CDR1 SGHDT, CDR2 YYEEEE. The V and J ends lost 2 bases and 7 bases respectively, with 9 bases between them. The CDR3 loop is CASSLADREAFF. In nucleotides, the CDR3 is TGTGCCAGCAGCTTAGCCGACCGTGAAGCTTTCTTT.

This sequence joins TRBV10-3 and TRBJ1-4; D might be TRBD1 (5 bases). The V end was cut by 3 bases, the J end by 8 bases, with 10 bases between. Germline V lookup: CDR1 ENHRY, CDR2 SYGVKD. The CDR3 is made up of 13 amino acids. CDR3 region: CAISDGRDEKLFF. The CDR3 DNA follows: TGTGCCATCAGTGATGGCAGGGACGAAAAACTGTTTTTT.

The V gene is TRBV19, the J gene TRBJ2-3; the D gene is possibly TRBD2 (6 bases). From germline, CDR1 is LNHDA and CDR2 SQIVND (reference sequence). The CDR3 is 13 residues long. The V end lost 11 bases, the J end lost 5 bases, and 17 bases lay between the germline ends. CDR3 protein: CAASGGIGDTQYF. As DNA, the CDR3 is TGTGCCGCGTCGGGCGGGATCGGAGATACGCAGTATTTT. Using reference TRBV19 and TRBJ2-3 for the parts outside the CDR3, the full variable domain is DGGITQSPKYLFRKEGQNVTLSCEQNLNHDAMYWYRQDPGQGLRLIYYSQIVNDFQKGDIAEGYSVSREKKESFPLTVTSAQKNPTAFYLCAASGGIGDTQYFGPGTRLTVL.

Regarding this clone: At one end the junction does not follow the germline gene, possibly because of a read error. The V gene is TRBV14, the J gene TRBJ2-3; D is ambiguous. The CDR3 extends over 12 amino acids. From germline, CDR1 is SGHDN and CDR2 FVKESK. DNA of the CDR3: TGTGCCAGCAGCCAAAGCACTGATACGCAGTATTTT. Translating gives CASSQSTDTQYF.

This chain links TRBV19 with TRBJ2-3; either TRBD1 or TRBD2 may fit D (7 bases each). The ends were cut back, 4 bases at V and 9 bases at J, with 20 bases in the middle. CDR1 is LNHDA and CDR2 is SQIVND in the germline V gene (reference sequence). The CDR3 extends over 15 amino acids. Written as DNA, the CDR3 is TGTGCCAGTAGTACCACCTCCACGCAGGGGGGGACGCAGTATTTT. Its translation: CASSTTSTQGGTQYF.

As concerns this clone: Other DNA sequences of this sample code for an identical CDR3. This chain uses TRBV19 with TRBJ2-3, with 7 bases fitting TRBD2. V gave up 3 bases and J gave up 3 bases; unmatched junction bases: 0. This CDR3 has 13 amino acids. Germline V gives CDR1 LNHDA, CDR2 SQIVND (reference sequence). In nucleotides, the CDR3 is TGTGCCAGTAGTATGCGGGGGACAGATACGCAGTATTTT. This codes for CASSMRGTDTQYF.

This clone was seen only a few times. The chain links TRBV6-1 to TRBJ1-2; TRBD1 aligns across 7 bases. The CDR3 runs 13 residues. The ends lost 6 bases at V and 6 bases at J; junction bases unmatched: 7. Germline V gene lookup returns CDR1 MNHNS and CDR2 SASEGT. The CDR3 nucleotides read TGTGCCAGCAGCTTCGACAGGGTTGATGGCTACACCTTC. Translated: CASSFDRVDGYTF.

The gene calls are TRBV5-4 and TRBJ2-1; D is unresolved. Germline V CDR1 and CDR2: SGHNT, YYREEE (reference sequence). Trimming left V 5 bases short and J 4 bases short, with 13 bases between. The CDR3 consists of 14 residues. In DNA, the CDR3 is TGTGCCAGCAGGCCCCAGGACCGTTACAATGAGCAGTTCTTC. Translation gives CASRPQDRYNEQFF.

The rearrangement links TRBV7-2 to TRBJ2-1; D remains ambiguous. From germline, CDR1 is SGHTA and CDR2 FQGNSA. This CDR3 has 15 residues. V was pared by 2 bases and J by 9 bases, with 17 bases between. The CDR3 DNA sequence: TGTGCCAGCAGCTTAACAGCGTTTATCTCGGGTGAGCAGTTCTTC. It codes for CASSLTAFISGEQFF.

The V gene is TRBV6-6, the J gene TRBJ2-3, with no clear D. Germline CDR1 reads MNHNY; CDR2 reads SVGAGI (reference sequence). The V end was cut by 1 base, the J end by 1 base, with 3 bases between. The CDR3 length is 13 residues. CDR3 sequence reads: CASSYFGTDTQYF. CDR3 sequence (DNA): TGTGCCAGCAGTTACTTCGGCACAGATACGCAGTATTTT.

V and J are TRBV4-3 and TRBJ1-1; TRBD1 matches at 7 bases. This CDR3 is built from 19 residues. Germline V CDR1 and CDR2: LGHNA, YSLEER. The V segment lost 1 base and the J segment 3 bases; nucleotides outside the gene matches: 17. Written as DNA, the CDR3 is TGCGCCAGCAGCCAAGTAGTGACAGGGCCTTCGAAGGTCGACACTGAAGCTTTCTTT. Translating it yields CASSQVVTGPSKVDTEAFF.

This clone has only one observation. The V gene is TRBV30, the J gene TRBJ2-1, with unresolved D. The V gene lost 0 bases and the J gene lost 6 bases, with 9 bases spanning the gap. Germline V gene lookup returns CDR1 GTSNPN and CDR2 SVGIG (reference sequence). This CDR3 has 13 residues. The CDR3 loop reads CAWSVRLGNEQFF. The CDR3 coding sequence is TGTGCCTGGAGTGTACGATTAGGCAATGAGCAGTTCTTC. The full variable domain, completed using reference TRBV30 and TRBJ2-1, is SQTIHQWPATLVQPVGSPLSLECTVEGTSNPNLYWYRQAAGRGLQLLFYSVGIGQISSEVPQNLSASRPQDRQFILSSKKLLLSDSGFYLCAWSVRLGNEQFFGPGTRLTVL.

The J gene is TRBJ2-1, the V gene TRBV18; no definite D call. The CDR3 totals 14 residues. V lost 5 bases to trimming and J lost 7 bases, with 15 bases between them. Per the germline V gene, CDR1 is KGHSH and CDR2 is LQKENI. The CDR3, as DNA: TGTGCCAGCTCAGTATTAAACAGCGAGAATGAGCAGTTCTTC. This sequence encodes CASSVLNSENEQFF.

This clone was counted a single time. The chain is built from TRBV27 and TRBJ1-4; maybe TRBD1 (6 bases). Germline values: CDR1 MNHEY, CDR2 SMNVEV (reference sequence). Trimming cost V 4 bases and J 4 bases, with 13 bases left between them. This CDR3 contains 15 residues. For the CDR3, the DNA is TGTGCCAGCAGTTCCCGGACAGACGTTAATGAAAAACTGTTTTTT. It specifies CASSSRTDVNEKLFF. The full variable domain, rest sourced from reference TRBV27 and TRBJ1-4, is EAQVTQNPRYLITVTGKKLTVTCSQNMNHEYMSWYRQDPGLGLRQIYYSMNVEVTDKGDVPEGYKVSRKEKRNFPLILESPSPNQTSLYFCASSSRTDVNEKLFFGSGTQLSVL.

The V and J genes are TRBV19 and TRBJ2-4; 7 bases fit TRBD2. The CDR3 extends over 14 amino acids. Trimming removed 4 bases from V and 7 bases from J; junction bases left unmatched: 7. CDR1 is LNHDA, CDR2 SQIVND, per germline (reference sequence). The CDR3 loop reads CASSTGLVGNIQYF. As DNA, the CDR3 is TGTGCCAGTAGTACAGGACTAGTGGGGAACATTCAGTACTTC.

The chain uses TRBV2 and TRBJ1-6, with unresolved D. V lost 2 bases, J lost 0 bases, and 11 bases lay in between. From germline, CDR1 is SNHLY and CDR2 FYNNEI. The CDR3 sequence is 17 residues long. CDR3 protein: CASSERQPSSYNSPLHF. The CDR3 bases are TGTGCCAGCAGTGAACGGCAGCCGAGCTCCTATAATTCACCCCTCCACTTT.